The clone carrying this T cell receptor beta chain has only a few counts. CDR3 length: 15 residues. Between the trimmed V and J ends, which lost 3 bases and 1 base, there was a span of 14 bases. Germline CDR1 is DFQATT and CDR2 is SNEGSKA (reference sequence). The assay was immunoSEQ multiplex PCR, and TCRdb's table has in-frame clones only and misses some. The sample records 82,000 or so clones, 85% to 95% being singletons. The entry originates in a study of control samples from healthy donors and cancer patients. This clonotype originated in a woman between 18 and 29 years old in good health. The rearrangement links TRBV20-1 to TRBJ2-3; maybe TRBD2 (5 bases). The sequencing input was blood. Written as DNA, the CDR3 is TGCAGTGCTAGTACCTGGCGGGCTGGCACAGATACGCAGTATTTT. Protein sequence: CSASTWRAGTDTQYF.